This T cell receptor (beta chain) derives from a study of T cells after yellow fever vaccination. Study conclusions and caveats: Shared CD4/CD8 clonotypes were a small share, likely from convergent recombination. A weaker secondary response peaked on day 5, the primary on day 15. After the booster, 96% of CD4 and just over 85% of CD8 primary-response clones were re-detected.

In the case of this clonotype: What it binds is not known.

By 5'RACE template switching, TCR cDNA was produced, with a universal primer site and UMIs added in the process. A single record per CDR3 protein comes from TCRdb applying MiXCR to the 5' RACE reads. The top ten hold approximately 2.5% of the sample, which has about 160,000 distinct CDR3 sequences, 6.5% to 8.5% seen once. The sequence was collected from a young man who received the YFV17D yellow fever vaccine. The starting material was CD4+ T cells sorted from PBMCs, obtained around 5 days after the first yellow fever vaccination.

CDR3 in amino acids: CASSSKPGTGNYGYTF. Written as DNA, the CDR3 is TGTGCCAGCAGCAGCAAACCCGGGACGGGGAACTATGGCTACACCTTC. The J gene is TRBJ1-2, the V gene TRBV12-3 or TRBV12-4; D may be TRBD1 (5 bases). The CDR3 spans 16 residues. Trimming removed 6 bases from V and 2 bases from J, with 19 bases in between.